This TCR beta chain came from a study of T cell responses to AZD1222 COVID-19 vaccine. Turning to this clone: The antigen is undetermined.

Points from the study as a whole: Regions 160-218 and 743-854 held dominance among vaccine-associated CD4 TCRs, which spanned spike. Repertoire sampling occurred only after the peak T cell response. Among those given AZD1222, only five or six were seropositive at baseline. Donors were chiefly white British, with a greater number of females, and clonal diversity was perhaps underestimated.

Sequencing used immunoSEQ multiplex PCR; TCRdb keeps in-frame clones, though not all of them. The sample includes 90,000 to 150,000 clones, around 90% of them seen just once. Per germline, CDR1 MDHEN and CDR2 SYDVKM. This CDR3 contains 13 residues. The V and J ends lost 6 bases and 0 bases, in that order; junction bases with no gene match: 1. The origin of this receptor is an adult in good health. The material sequenced was peripheral blood, taken on day 0 of AZD1222 vaccination. The rearrangement uses TRBV28 and TRBJ1-1; 7 bases match TRBD1. This CDR3 is CASRGQLNTEAFF. The CDR3 DNA follows: TGTGCCAGCAGGGGACAGTTGAACACTGAAGCTTTCTTT.